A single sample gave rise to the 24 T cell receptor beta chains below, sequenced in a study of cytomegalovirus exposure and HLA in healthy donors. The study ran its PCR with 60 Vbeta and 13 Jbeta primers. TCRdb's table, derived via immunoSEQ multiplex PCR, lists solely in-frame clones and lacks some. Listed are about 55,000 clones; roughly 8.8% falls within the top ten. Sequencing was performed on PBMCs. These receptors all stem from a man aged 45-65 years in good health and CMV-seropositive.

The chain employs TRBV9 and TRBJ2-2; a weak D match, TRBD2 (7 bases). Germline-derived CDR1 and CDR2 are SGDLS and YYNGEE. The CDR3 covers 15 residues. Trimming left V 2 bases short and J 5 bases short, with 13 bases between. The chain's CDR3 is CASSVQQGGTGELFF. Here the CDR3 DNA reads TGTGCCAGCAGCGTCCAACAGGGAGGGACCGGGGAGCTGTTTTTT.

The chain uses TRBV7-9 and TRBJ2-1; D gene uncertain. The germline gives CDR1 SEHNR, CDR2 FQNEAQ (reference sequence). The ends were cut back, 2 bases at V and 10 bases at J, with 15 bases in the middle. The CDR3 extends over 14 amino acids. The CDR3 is CASSLYPPGNEQFF. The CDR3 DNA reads TGTGCCAGCAGCTTATACCCGCCAGGAAACGAGCAGTTCTTC.

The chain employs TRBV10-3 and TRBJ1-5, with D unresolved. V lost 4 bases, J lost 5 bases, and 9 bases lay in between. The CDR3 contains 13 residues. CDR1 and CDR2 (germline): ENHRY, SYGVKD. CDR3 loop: CAISVDRDQPQHF. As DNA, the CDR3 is TGTGCCATCAGTGTCGATCGCGATCAGCCCCAGCATTTT.

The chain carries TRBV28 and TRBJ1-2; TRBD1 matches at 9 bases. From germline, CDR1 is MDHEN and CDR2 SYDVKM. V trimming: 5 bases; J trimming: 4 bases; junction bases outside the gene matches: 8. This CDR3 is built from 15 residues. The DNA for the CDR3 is TGTGCCAGCAGTCCCCGGGACAGGGATAGCTATGGCTACACCTTC. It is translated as CASSPRDRDSYGYTF.

Here the CDR3 reads CASSEGPSGGQETQYF. For the CDR3, the DNA is TGTGCCAGCAGCGAAGGCCCCAGCGGGGGACAAGAGACCCAGTACTTC. The genes are TRBV7-2 and TRBJ2-5, with 8 bases aligning to TRBD2. There are 16 residues in the CDR3. V shed 5 bases and J 2 bases; nucleotides not matched to a gene: 10. Looked up from germline, CDR1 is SGHTA and CDR2 is FQGNSA.

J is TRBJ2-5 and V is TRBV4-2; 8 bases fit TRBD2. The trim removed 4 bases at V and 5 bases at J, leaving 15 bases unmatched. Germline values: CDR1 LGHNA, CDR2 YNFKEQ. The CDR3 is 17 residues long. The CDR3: CASSPRSSGNLGETQYF. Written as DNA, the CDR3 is TGTGCCAGCAGCCCCCGGAGTAGCGGGAACCTTGGGGAGACCCAGTACTTC.

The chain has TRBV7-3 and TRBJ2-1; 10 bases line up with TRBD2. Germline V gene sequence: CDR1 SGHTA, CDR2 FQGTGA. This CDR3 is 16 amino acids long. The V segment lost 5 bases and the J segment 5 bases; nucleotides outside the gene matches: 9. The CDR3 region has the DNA TGTGCCAGCAGCCTTAGGACTAGCGGAGGGGACAATGAGCAGTTCTTC. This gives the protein CASSLRTSGGDNEQFF.

CDR3 sequence reads: CATSPGNLGINEQYF. The CDR3 region has the DNA TGTGCCACCAGCCCAGGCAATCTGGGTATCAACGAGCAGTACTTC. V gene TRBV15 combines with J gene TRBJ2-7; the D is unclear. In germline, CDR1 is LNHNV, CDR2 YYDKDF (reference sequence). The V gene lost 5 bases and the J gene lost 5 bases, with 19 bases spanning the gap. CDR3 length equals 15 residues.

The CDR3, as DNA: TGTGCCAGCCTAGGACAGGTTTACGAGCAGTACTTC. Protein sequence: CASLGQVYEQYF. V and J are TRBV6-1 and TRBJ2-7; 7 positions match TRBD1. The V gene end was trimmed by 8 bases and the J gene end by 4 bases; junction bases not matched to a gene: 5. Germline assignment: CDR1 MNHNS and CDR2 SASEGT. The CDR3 is 12 amino acids.

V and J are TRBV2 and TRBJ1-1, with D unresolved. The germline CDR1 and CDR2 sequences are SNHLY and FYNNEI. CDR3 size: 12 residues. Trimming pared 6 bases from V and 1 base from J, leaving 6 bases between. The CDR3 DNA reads TGTGCCAGCAGATGGAGGAACACTGAAGCTTTCTTT. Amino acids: CASRWRNTEAFF.

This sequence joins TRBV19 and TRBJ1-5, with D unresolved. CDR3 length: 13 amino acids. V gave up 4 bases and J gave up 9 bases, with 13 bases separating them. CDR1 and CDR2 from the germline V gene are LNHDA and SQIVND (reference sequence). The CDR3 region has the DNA TGTGCCAGTAGTACCGTGGGGAGTGGGCCCCAGCATTTT. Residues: CASSTVGSGPQHF. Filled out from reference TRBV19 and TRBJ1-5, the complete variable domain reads DGGITQSPKYLFRKEGQNVTLSCEQNLNHDAMYWYRQDPGQGLRLIYYSQIVNDFQKGDIAEGYSVSREKKESFPLTVTSAQKNPTAFYLCASSTVGSGPQHFGDGTRLSIL.

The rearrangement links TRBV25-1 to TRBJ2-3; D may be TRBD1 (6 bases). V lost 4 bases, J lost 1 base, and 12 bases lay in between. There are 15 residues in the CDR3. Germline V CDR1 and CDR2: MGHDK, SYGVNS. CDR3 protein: CASSARTARTDTQYF. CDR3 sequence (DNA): TGTGCCAGCAGTGCTCGGACAGCCCGCACAGATACGCAGTATTTT.

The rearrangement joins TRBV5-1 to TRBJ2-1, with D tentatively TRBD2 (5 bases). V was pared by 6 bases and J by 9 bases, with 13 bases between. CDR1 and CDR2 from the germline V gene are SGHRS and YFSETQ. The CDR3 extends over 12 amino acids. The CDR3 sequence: CASTNRGSEQFF. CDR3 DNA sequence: TGCGCCAGCACCAACCGAGGGAGTGAGCAGTTCTTC. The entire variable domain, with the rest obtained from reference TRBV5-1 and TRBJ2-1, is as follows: KAGVTQTPRYLIKTRGQQVTLSCSPISGHRSVSWYQQTPGQGLQFLFEYFSETQRNKGNFPGRFSGRQFSNSRSEMNVSTLELGDSALYLCASTNRGSEQFFGPGTRLTVL.

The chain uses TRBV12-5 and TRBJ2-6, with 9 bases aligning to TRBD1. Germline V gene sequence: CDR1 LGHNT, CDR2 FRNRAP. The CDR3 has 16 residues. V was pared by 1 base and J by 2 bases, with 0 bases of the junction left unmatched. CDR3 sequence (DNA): TGTGCTAGTGGTTTGGGGACAGGGGCTGGGGCCAACGTCCTGACTTTC. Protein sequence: CASGLGTGAGANVLTF. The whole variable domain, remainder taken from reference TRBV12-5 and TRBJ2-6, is DARVTQTPRHKVTEMGQEVTMRCQPILGHNTVFWYRQTMMQGLELLAYFRNRAPLDDSGMPKDRFSAEMPDATLATLKIQPSEPRDSAVYFCASGLGTGAGANVLTFGAGSRLTVL.

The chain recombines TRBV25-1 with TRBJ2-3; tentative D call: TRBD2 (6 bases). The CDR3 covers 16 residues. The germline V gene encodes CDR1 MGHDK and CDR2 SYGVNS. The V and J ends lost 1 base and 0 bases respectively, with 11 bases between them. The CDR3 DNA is TGTGCCAGCAGTGAATGGGCGGGGAAAAGCACAGATACGCAGTATTTT. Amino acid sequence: CASSEWAGKSTDTQYF.

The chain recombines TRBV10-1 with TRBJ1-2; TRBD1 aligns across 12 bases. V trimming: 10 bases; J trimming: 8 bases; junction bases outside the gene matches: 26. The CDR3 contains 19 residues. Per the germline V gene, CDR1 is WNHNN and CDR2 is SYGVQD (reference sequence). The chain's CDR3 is CATLPLIPGQGARSGGYTF. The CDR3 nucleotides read TGCGCCACCTTACCTCTAATCCCGGGACAGGGGGCCAGGAGTGGCGGCTACACCTTC.

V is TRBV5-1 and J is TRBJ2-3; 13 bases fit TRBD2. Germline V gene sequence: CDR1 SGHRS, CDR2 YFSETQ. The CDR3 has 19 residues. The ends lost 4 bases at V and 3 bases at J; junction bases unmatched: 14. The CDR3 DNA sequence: TGCGCCAGCAGCAAGGGCCTCGGACTAGCGGGAGTGGGAACAGATACGCAGTATTTT. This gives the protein CASSKGLGLAGVGTDTQYF.

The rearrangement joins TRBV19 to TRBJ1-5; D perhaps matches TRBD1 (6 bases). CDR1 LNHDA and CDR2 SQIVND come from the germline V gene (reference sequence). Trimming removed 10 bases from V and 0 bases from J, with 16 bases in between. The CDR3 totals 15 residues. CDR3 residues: CATRGGGFSNQPQHF. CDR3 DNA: TGTGCCACCCGAGGGGGGGGATTTAGCAATCAGCCCCAGCATTTT.

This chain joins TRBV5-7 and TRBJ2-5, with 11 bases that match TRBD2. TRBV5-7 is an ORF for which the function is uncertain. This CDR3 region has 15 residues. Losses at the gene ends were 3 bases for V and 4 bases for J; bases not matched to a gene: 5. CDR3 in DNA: TGTGCCAGCAGCTCCACGGGGACTAGCGGAGAGACCCAGTACTTC. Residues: CASSSTGTSGETQYF.

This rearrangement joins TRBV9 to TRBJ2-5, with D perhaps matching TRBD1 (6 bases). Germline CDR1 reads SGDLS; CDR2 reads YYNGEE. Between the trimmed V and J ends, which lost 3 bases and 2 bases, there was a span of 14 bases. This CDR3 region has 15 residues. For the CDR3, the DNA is TGTGCCAGCAGCGAGGGCAGGGGTACACAAGAGACCCAGTACTTC. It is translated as CASSEGRGTQETQYF.

The CDR3 bases are TGTGCCAGCAGCTTCGGTGGCTACACCTTC. Amino acids: CASSFGGYTF. J is TRBJ1-2 and V is TRBV7-3; D gene ambiguous. The CDR3 loop spans 10 amino acids. V was pared by 3 bases and J by 7 bases, with 3 bases between. Germline V lookup: CDR1 SGHTA, CDR2 FQGTGA.

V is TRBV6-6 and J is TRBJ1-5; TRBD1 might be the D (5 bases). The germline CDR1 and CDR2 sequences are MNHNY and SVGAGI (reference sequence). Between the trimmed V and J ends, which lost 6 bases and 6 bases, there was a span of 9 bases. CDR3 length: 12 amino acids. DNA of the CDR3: TGTGCCAGCAGCCGGGGGGGTCAGCCCCAGCATTTT. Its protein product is CASSRGGQPQHF.

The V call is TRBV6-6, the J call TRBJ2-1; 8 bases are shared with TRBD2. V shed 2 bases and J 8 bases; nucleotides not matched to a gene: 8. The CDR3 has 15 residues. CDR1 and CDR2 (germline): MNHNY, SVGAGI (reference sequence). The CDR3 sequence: CASSYGAGVKDEQFF. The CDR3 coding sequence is TGTGCCAGCAGTTACGGAGCGGGAGTTAAGGATGAGCAGTTCTTC.

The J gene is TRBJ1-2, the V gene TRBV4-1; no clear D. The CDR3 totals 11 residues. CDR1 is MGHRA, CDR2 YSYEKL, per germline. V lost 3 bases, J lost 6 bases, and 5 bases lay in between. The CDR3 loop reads CASSQGDGYTF. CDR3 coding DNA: TGCGCCAGCAGCCAGGGAGATGGCTACACCTTC.